Described below is a single TCR beta chain sequence and its context. Antigen unknown. The data originate from a study of T cell responses to AZD1222 COVID-19 vaccine. Study results and caveats: Spike-spanning, vaccine-associated CD4 TCRs were dominant at 160-218 and 743-854. After the peak T cell response, and only then, were repertoires sampled. Donors skewed white British and female; clonal diversity was possibly underestimated.

Germline assignment: CDR1 LGHNA and CDR2 YSLEER. This CDR3 has 15 amino acids. V gave up 4 bases and J gave up 6 bases, with 18 bases separating them. Using immunoSEQ multiplex PCR, the repertoire was profiled, and TCRdb retains in-frame clones only, with some absent. The sample has about 64,000 clones, roughly 80% seen once. The input for sequencing was peripheral blood, taken 28 days after the second AZD1222 dose. This chain connects TRBV4-3 to TRBJ1-2; a possible D gene is TRBD1 (5 bases). The clonotype comes from an adult who received the AZD1222 COVID-19 vaccine. In nucleotides, the CDR3 is TGCGCCAGCAGCCCGCTAGTCCAGGGATTCGATGGCTACACCTTC. Residues: CASSPLVQGFDGYTF.